Presented here are 17 T cell receptor beta chains from one specimen sequenced in a study of beta chain features in type 1 diabetes. Whole-study findings and limits: Moderate but significant shortening of TCRB CDR3s was recorded in all four CD4+ subsets from Type 1 diabetes patients.

Their specific antigens are unknown. Since all of the isolated RNA was reverse transcribed, expressed TCRB transcripts were what got sequenced. The table came from immunoSEQ multiplex PCR; TCRdb's copy has only in-frame clones and leaves some out. The table records 150,000 to 200,000 clones, 9% of them present only once. Sequencing used central memory CD4+ T cells from blood. The source is a woman in her thirties with type 1 diabetes.

V and J are TRBV30 and TRBJ1-1; TRBD1 is a possible D gene (5 bases). V gave up 4 bases and J gave up 7 bases, with 19 bases separating them. This CDR3 spans 14 amino acids. Germline CDR1 GTSNPN, CDR2 SVGIG (reference sequence). The CDR3 region has the DNA TGTGCCTGGACAGAGAGATCATTTCAGGGTGAAGCTTTCTTT. It is translated as CAWTERSFQGEAFF.

This clone was observed a handful of times. The chain recombines TRBV7-2 with TRBJ2-1; no firm D call. V was clipped by 1 base and J by 8 bases, with 6 bases between them. The length of the CDR3 is 12 residues. Germline values: CDR1 SGHTA, CDR2 FQGNSA. In DNA, the CDR3 is TGTGCCAGCAGCTTAGTCCCAGATGAGCAGTTCTTC. The encoded protein is CASSLVPDEQFF. The variable domain in full, completed from reference TRBV7-2 and TRBJ2-1, reads GAGVSQSPSNKVTEKGKDVELRCDPISGHTALYWYRQSLGQGLEFLIYFQGNSAPDKSGLPSDRFSAERTGGSVSTLTIQRTQQEDSAVYLCASSLVPDEQFFGPGTRLTVL.

This clone has just a few counts. In nucleotides, the CDR3 is TGTGCCACGCGGACAGAGAACACCGGGGAGCTGTTTTTT. Protein: CATRTENTGELFF. The genes are TRBV28 and TRBJ2-2; maybe TRBD1 (6 bases). Trimming shortened V by 10 bases and J by 1 base, and 10 bases separated the two germline ends. Germline loops: CDR1 MDHEN, CDR2 SYDVKM. This CDR3 region has 13 residues.

This clone has just a few counts. The V call is TRBV5-4, the J call TRBJ1-2; a weak D match, TRBD1 (6 bases). V was clipped by 4 bases and J by 6 bases, with 13 bases between them. Germline-derived CDR1 and CDR2 are SGHNT and YYREEE (reference sequence). The CDR3 runs 13 residues. This chain's CDR3 is CASSRDTLDGYTF. CDR3 coding DNA: TGTGCCAGCAGCCGGGACACCCTGGATGGCTACACCTTC.

The sample holds many counts of this clone. The chain uses TRBV5-4 and TRBJ1-2; the D is unclear. The CDR3 totals 14 residues. With 4 bases removed from V and 1 base from J, the gap between germline ends came to 11 bases. Germline assignment: CDR1 SGHNT and CDR2 YYREEE (reference sequence). The CDR3 region has the DNA TGTGCCAGCAGCATCCCGCAGCGTAACTATGGCTACACCTTC. This encodes CASSIPQRNYGYTF.

There are a few counts of this clone. The chain recombines TRBV7-9 with TRBJ2-7; D unresolved. The CDR3 runs to 11 residues. V shed 5 bases and J shed 3 bases, with 5 bases lying between them. In germline, CDR1 is SEHNR, CDR2 FQNEAQ (reference sequence). CDR3 bases: TGTGCCAGCAGCCCCCGCTACGAGCAGTACTTC. Translated, it gives CASSPRYEQYF.

This clone occurred a few times. The chain combines TRBV5-4 with TRBJ2-3, with 8 bases lining up with TRBD2. This CDR3 contains 15 residues. CDR1 is SGHNT, CDR2 YYREEE, per germline (reference sequence). V lost 2 bases to trimming and J lost 4 bases; unmatched junction nucleotides: 6. The chain's CDR3 is CASSLGGRSPDTQYF. CDR3 nucleotide sequence: TGTGCCAGCAGCTTAGGCGGGAGGAGCCCAGATACGCAGTATTTT.

This sequence joins TRBV18 and TRBJ2-4; D uncertain. Trimming took 1 base from V and 8 from J, leaving 15 bases between them. Looked up from germline, CDR1 is KGHSH and CDR2 is LQKENI. The CDR3 totals 15 residues. CDR3 protein: CASSPRQALQDIQYF. The CDR3 nucleotides read TGTGCCAGCTCACCACGTCAAGCCCTTCAGGACATTCAGTACTTC.

The rearrangement links TRBV9 to TRBJ2-1, with D perhaps TRBD2 (5 bases). Trimming removed 0 bases from V and 0 bases from J, with 13 bases in between. Per germline, CDR1 SGDLS and CDR2 YYNGEE. The CDR3 extends over 17 amino acids. The CDR3 DNA sequence: TGTGCCAGCAGCGTAGCCCTGAGCGGAGCCTCCTACAATGAGCAGTTCTTC. It is translated as CASSVALSGASYNEQFF.

This clone was picked up a small number of times. The chain combines TRBV23-1 with TRBJ1-1; the match to TRBD1 covers 7 bases. TRBV23-1 is flagged as an ORF with uncertain function. The CDR3 runs to 16 residues. Losses at the gene ends were 4 bases for V and 7 bases for J; bases not matched to a gene: 15. The CDR3 reads CASSLPGTEEPLEAFF. The CDR3 DNA is TGCGCCAGCAGTCTTCCCGGGACAGAGGAACCCCTTGAAGCTTTCTTT.

This rearrangement joins TRBV2 to TRBJ1-1; 11 bases align to TRBD1. J lost 5 bases, V lost 6 bases, and 8 bases had no gene match. The length of the CDR3 is 15 residues. Germline V gene data show CDR1 as SNHLY and CDR2 as FYNNEI. The CDR3: CASRSGQGVRTEAFF. Here the CDR3 DNA reads TGTGCCAGCAGGTCGGGACAGGGGGTGAGGACTGAAGCTTTCTTT. Together with reference TRBV2 and TRBJ1-1, the CDR3 gives the full variable domain: EPEVTQTPSHQVTQMGQEVILRCVPISNHLYFYWYRQILGQKVEFLVSFYNNEISEKSEIFDDQFSVERPDGSNFTLKIRSTKLEDSAMYFCASRSGQGVRTEAFFGQGTRLTVV.

This clone was observed a few times. This chain links TRBV19 with TRBJ2-5, with a weak D call TRBD1 (6 bases). The CDR3 is 11 residues long. Trimming removed 7 bases from V and 11 bases from J, with 14 bases in between. Germline CDR1 LNHDA, CDR2 SQIVND (reference sequence). The CDR3 reads CASTDRSSQYF. The CDR3 nucleotides are TGTGCCAGTACGGACAGAAGTTCGCAGTACTTC.

The genes are TRBV18 and TRBJ2-5; TRBD1 matches at 7 bases. CDR1 is KGHSH and CDR2 is LQKENI in the germline V gene. The trim removed 6 bases at V and 5 bases at J, leaving 12 bases unmatched. CDR3 length: 15 amino acids. The CDR3 bases are TGTGCCAGCTCGCGGAATTACAGGGGCACGGAGACCCAGTACTTC. Translating gives CASSRNYRGTETQYF. The variable domain in full, completed from reference TRBV18 and TRBJ2-5, reads NAGVMQNPRHLVRRRGQEARLRCSPMKGHSHVYWYRQLPEEGLKFMVYLQKENIIDESGMPKERFSAEFPKEGPSILRIQQVVRGDSAAYFCASSRNYRGTETQYFGPGTRLLVL.

The chain uses TRBV28 and TRBJ1-4; D is perhaps TRBD1 (6 bases). The CDR3 sequence is 16 residues long. Per germline, CDR1 MDHEN and CDR2 SYDVKM. The ends were cut back, 2 bases at V and 1 base at J, with 11 bases in the middle. CDR3 protein: CASSLRQGITNEKLFF. CDR3 coding DNA: TGTGCCAGCAGTTTACGGCAGGGGATAACTAATGAAAAACTGTTTTTT.

In its sample, this clone was seen a few times. V usage is TRBV7-3 and J usage is TRBJ1-2; perhaps TRBD1 as D (5 bases). Trimming stripped 0 bases from V and 6 bases from J, with 8 bases between. The CDR3 sequence is 13 residues long. Per germline, CDR1 SGHTA and CDR2 FQGTGA. CDR3 nucleotides: TGTGCCAGCAGCTTAACGCCAGGGCATGGCTACACCTTC. Amino acid sequence: CASSLTPGHGYTF.

This rearrangement joins TRBV5-4 to TRBJ1-2; TRBD1 is a possible D gene (5 bases). There are 14 residues in the CDR3. Germline V lookup: CDR1 SGHNT, CDR2 YYREEE (reference sequence). Trimming removed 5 bases from V and 6 bases from J, with 17 bases in between. The CDR3 sequence is CASRPPGTGDGYTF. For the CDR3, the DNA is TGTGCCAGCAGGCCGCCCGGGACGGGAGATGGCTACACCTTC.

This clone was counted a few times. The chain employs TRBV28 and TRBJ1-2, with D possibly matching TRBD1 (5 bases). From germline, CDR1 is MDHEN and CDR2 SYDVKM. CDR3 length: 14 residues. V lost 5 bases and J lost 4, with 14 bases in between. CDR3 coding DNA: TGTGCCAGCAGTAACGGTGGCGGGGCCTATGGCTACACCTTC. Translation gives CASSNGGGAYGYTF.